The subject of this entry is one T cell receptor beta chain. What it binds is not known. These data belong to a study of OX40 agonist ivuxolimab in advanced cancers. Whole-study context: Melanoma, hepatocellular carcinoma, head and neck or renal cell cancer occurred in dose-escalation patients. Partial responses occurred in Three dose-escalation patients, one with hepatocellular carcinoma and two with cutaneous melanoma.

Whole-study results and caveats: With doses of 0.1 to 3.0 mg/kg, CD4+ and CD8+ blood T cells had undergone clonal expansion by week 6. A proportion of nonresponders additionally exhibited low normalized T-cell clonal expansion.

Produced via immunoSEQ multiplex PCR; TCRdb's table is partial and in-frame only. The sample records fewer than 30,000 clones, approximately 73% being singletons. Per the germline V gene, CDR1 is SGHRS and CDR2 is YFSETQ. CDR3 length equals 15 residues. The V and J ends lost 3 bases and 0 bases, in that order; junction bases with no gene match: 3. The origin of this receptor is an adult with an advanced solid tumor such as melanoma, head and neck, liver or kidney cancer. The material sequenced was CD4+ or CD8+ T cells sorted from blood, taken in a trial of the OX40 agonist ivuxolimab. V is TRBV5-1 and J is TRBJ2-1, with 7 bases identical to TRBD2. The CDR3 sequence: CASSWEGFSYNEQFF. The CDR3 bases are TGCGCCAGCAGCTGGGAGGGGTTCTCCTACAATGAGCAGTTCTTC.